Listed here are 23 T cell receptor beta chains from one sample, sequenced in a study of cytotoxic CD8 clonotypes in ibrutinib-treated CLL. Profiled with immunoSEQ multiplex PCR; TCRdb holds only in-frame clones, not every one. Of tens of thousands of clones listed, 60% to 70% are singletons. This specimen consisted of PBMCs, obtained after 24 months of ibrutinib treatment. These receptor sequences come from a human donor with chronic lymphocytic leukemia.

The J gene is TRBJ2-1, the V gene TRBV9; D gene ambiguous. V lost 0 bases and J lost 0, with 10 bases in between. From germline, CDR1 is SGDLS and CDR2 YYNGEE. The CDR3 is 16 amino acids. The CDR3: CASSVATPSSYNEQFF. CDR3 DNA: TGTGCCAGCAGCGTAGCTACCCCGAGCTCCTACAATGAGCAGTTCTTC.

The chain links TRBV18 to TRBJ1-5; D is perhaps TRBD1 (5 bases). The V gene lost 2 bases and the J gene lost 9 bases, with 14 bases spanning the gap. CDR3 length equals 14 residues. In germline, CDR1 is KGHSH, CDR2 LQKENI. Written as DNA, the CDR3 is TGTGCCAGCTCACCAGGGGCCCTCTGGGGGCCCCAGCATTTT. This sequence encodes CASSPGALWGPQHF.

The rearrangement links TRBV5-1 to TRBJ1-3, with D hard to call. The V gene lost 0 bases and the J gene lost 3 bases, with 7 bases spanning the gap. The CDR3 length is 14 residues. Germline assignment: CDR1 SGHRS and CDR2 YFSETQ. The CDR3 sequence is CASSLGTVGNTIYF. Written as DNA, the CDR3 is TGCGCCAGCAGCTTGGGGACGGTTGGAAACACCATATATTTT.

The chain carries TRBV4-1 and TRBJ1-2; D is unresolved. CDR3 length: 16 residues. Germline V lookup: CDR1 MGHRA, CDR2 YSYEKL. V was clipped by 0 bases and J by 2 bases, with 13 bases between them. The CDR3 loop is CASSQDLDGPNYGYTF. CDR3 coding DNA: TGCGCCAGCAGCCAAGATTTGGACGGACCGAACTATGGCTACACCTTC.

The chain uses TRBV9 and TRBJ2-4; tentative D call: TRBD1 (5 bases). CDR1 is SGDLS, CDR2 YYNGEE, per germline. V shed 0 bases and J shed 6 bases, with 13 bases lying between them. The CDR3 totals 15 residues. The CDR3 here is CASSVEGQGGNIQYF. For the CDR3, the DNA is TGTGCCAGCAGCGTAGAAGGCCAGGGCGGAAACATTCAGTACTTC.

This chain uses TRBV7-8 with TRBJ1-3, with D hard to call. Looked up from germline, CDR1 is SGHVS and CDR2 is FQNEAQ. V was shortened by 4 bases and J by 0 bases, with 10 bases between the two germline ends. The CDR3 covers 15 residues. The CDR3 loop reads CASSSLLGSGNTIYF. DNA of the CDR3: TGTGCCAGCAGCTCACTTTTGGGCTCTGGAAACACCATATATTTT.

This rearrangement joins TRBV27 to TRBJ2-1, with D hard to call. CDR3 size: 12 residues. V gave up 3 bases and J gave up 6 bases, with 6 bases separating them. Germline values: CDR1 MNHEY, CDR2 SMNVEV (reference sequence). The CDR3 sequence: CASSLHGNEQFF. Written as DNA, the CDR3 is TGTGCCAGCAGTTTGCATGGCAATGAGCAGTTCTTC.

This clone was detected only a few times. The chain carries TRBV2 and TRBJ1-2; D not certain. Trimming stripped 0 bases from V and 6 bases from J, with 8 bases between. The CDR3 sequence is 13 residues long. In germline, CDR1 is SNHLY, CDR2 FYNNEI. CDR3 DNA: TGTGCCAGCAGTGAAGCGAGGGAGAATGGCTACACCTTC. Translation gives CASSEARENGYTF.

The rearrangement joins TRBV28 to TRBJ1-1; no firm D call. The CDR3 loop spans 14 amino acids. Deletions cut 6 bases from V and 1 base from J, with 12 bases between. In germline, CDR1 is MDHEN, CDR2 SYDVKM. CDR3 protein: CASSPQTTNTEAFF. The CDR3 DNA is TGTGCCAGCAGCCCTCAGACAACGAACACTGAAGCTTTCTTT.

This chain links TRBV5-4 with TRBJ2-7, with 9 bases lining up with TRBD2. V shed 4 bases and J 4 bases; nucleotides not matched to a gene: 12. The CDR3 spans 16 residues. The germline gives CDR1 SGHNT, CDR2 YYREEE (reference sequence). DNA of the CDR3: TGTGCCAGCAGCACCCGAAGCGGGGGGACAGTATACGAGCAGTACTTC. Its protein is CASSTRSGGTVYEQYF.

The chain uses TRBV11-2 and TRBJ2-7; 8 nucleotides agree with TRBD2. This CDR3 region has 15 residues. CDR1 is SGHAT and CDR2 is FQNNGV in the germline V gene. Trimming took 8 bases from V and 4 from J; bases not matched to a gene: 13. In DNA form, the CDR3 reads TGTGCCAGCCTTCCGGGAGGGCTCATAGTATACGAGCAGTACTTC. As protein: CASLPGGLIVYEQYF.

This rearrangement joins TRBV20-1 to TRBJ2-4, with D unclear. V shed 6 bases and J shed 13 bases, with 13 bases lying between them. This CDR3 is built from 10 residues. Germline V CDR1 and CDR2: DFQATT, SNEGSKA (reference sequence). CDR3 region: CSAQRLGQYF. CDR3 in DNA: TGCAGTGCCCAGAGACTGGGACAGTACTTC.

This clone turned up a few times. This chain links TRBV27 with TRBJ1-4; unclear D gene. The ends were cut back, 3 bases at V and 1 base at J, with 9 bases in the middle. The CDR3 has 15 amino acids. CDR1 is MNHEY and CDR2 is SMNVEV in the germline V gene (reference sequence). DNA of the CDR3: TGTGCCAGCAGTTTCCTACCGATAACTAATGAAAAACTGTTTTTT. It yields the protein CASSFLPITNEKLFF.

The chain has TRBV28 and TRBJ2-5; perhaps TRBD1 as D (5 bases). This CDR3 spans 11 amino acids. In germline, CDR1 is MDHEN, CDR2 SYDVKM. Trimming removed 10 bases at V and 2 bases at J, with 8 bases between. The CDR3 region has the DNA TGTGCCACAGGGTGGCAAGAGACCCAGTACTTC. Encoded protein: CATGWQETQYF. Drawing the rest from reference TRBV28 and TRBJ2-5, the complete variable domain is DVKVTQSSRYLVKRTGEKVFLECVQDMDHENMFWYRQDPGLGLRLIYFSYDVKMKEKGDIPEGYSVSREKKERFSLILESASTNQTSMYLCATGWQETQYFGPGTRLLVL.

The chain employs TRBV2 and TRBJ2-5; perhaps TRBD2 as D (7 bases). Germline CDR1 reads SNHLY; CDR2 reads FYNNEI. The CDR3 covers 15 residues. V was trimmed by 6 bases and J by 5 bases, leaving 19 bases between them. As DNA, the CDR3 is TGTGCCAGCAGGGACACCGGACTAGGGGGGGAGACCCAGTACTTC. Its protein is CASRDTGLGGETQYF. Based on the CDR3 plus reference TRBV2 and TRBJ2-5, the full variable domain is EPEVTQTPSHQVTQMGQEVILRCVPISNHLYFYWYRQILGQKVEFLVSFYNNEISEKSEIFDDQFSVERPDGSNFTLKIRSTKLEDSAMYFCASRDTGLGGETQYFGPGTRLLVL.

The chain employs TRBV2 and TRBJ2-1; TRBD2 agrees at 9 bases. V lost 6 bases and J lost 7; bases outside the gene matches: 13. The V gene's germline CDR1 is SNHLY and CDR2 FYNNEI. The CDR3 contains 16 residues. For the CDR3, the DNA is TGTGCCAGCAGCCGAGGGACTATAGCGGGAGTAAATGAGCAGTTCTTC. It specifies CASSRGTIAGVNEQFF.

CDR3: CASSLRQGRTDTQYF. The CDR3 DNA sequence: TGCGCCAGCAGCCTTAGACAGGGTCGGACAGATACGCAGTATTTT. This chain uses TRBV5-1 with TRBJ2-3, with TRBD1 matching over 7 bases. The CDR3 is 15 residues long. With V trimmed by 4 bases and J by 3 bases, 8 bases remained unmatched. Germline V gives CDR1 SGHRS, CDR2 YFSETQ.

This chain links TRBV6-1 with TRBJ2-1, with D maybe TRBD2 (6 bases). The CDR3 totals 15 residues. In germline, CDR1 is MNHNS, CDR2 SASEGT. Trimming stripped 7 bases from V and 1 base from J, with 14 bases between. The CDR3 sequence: CASKTPGLSYNEQFF. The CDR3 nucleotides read TGTGCCAGCAAGACTCCGGGACTTTCCTACAATGAGCAGTTCTTC.

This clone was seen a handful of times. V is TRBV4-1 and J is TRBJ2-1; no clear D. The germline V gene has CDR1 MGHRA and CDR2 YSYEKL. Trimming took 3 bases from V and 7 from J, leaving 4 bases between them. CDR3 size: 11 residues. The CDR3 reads CASSQVNEQFF. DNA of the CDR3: TGCGCCAGCAGCCAGGTGAATGAGCAGTTCTTC.

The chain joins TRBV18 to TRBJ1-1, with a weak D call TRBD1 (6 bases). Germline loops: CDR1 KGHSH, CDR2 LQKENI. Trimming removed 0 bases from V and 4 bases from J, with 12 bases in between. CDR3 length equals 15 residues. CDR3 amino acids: CASSPPGGMSTEAFF. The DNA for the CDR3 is TGTGCCAGCTCACCACCGGGGGGCATGAGCACTGAAGCTTTCTTT.

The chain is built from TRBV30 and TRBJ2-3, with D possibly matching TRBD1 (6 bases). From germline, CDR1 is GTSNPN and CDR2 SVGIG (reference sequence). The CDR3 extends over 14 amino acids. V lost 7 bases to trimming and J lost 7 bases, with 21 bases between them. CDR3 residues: CASQYREATYTQYF. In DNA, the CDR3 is TGTGCCTCGCAATACAGGGAAGCCACCTATACGCAGTATTTT.

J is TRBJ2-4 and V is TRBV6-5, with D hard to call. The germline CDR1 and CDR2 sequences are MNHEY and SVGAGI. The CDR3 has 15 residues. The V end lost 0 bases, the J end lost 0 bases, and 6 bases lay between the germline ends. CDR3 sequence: CASSYSRVAKNIQYF. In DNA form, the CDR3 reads TGTGCCAGCAGTTACTCGAGAGTAGCCAAAAACATTCAGTACTTC.

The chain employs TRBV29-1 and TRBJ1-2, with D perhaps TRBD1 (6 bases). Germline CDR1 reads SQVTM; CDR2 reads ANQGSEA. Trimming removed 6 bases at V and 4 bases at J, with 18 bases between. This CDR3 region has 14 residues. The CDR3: CSVRRGQGPYGYTF. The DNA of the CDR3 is TGCAGCGTGCGGAGGGGCCAGGGGCCCTATGGCTACACCTTC.